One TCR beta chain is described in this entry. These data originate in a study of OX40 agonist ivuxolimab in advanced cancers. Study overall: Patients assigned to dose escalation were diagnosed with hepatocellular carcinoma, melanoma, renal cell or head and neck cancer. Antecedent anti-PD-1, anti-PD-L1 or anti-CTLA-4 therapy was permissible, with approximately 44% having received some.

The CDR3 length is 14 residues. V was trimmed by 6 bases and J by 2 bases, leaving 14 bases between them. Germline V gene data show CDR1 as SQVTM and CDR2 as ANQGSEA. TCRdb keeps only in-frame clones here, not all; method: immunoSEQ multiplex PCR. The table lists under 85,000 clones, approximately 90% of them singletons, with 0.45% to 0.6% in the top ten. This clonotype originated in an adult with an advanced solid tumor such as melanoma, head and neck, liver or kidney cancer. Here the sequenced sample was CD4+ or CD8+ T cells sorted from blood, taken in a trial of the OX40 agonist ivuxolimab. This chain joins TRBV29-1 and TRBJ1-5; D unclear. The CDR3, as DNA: TGCAGCGTCGGAAGTGGCGGGGGCAATCAGCCCCAGCATTTT. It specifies CSVGSGGGNQPQHF.